This TCR beta chain was retrieved from a study of cytomegalovirus exposure and HLA in healthy donors. Study summary: When 350 to 500 donors were genotyped, about 86% of them were found to fall in the Caucasian-associated ancestry cluster.

Study observations and caveats: The study reported that TCR beta sequences accurately predicted HLA-A and HLA-B alleles in most subjects. Despite most TCR sequences being rare, some public TCRs occurred in many donors. TCR beta sequences numbering under 20,000 were associated with HLA alleles at 0.05 false discovery rate in a later analysis.

13 Jbeta primers and 60 Vbeta primers were used for the PCR. The protocol was immunoSEQ multiplex PCR, while the TCRdb copy is restricted to in-frame clones and leaves out a portion. The sample holds under 85,000 clones, around 78% seen once. In regard to this clone: The target antigen is unknown.

The sequencing input was PBMCs. The sequence was obtained from a man aged 35 to 55 in good health and CMV-seronegative.

CDR3 protein: CASSEGAASGANVLTF. CDR3 DNA: TGTGCCAGCAGTGAAGGGGCTGCCTCTGGGGCCAACGTCCTGACTTTC. V is TRBV6-1 and J is TRBJ2-6; D gene ambiguous. Per germline, CDR1 MNHNS and CDR2 SASEGT. The CDR3 has 16 amino acids. Trimming left V 1 base short and J 0 bases short, with 7 bases between.